This T cell receptor beta chain was sequenced during a study of blood T cells in healthy people across ages. Healthy Russian Caucasian donors spanned ages roughly 6 to 90 years. Samples had at least 6 million PBMCs isolated from them. This clonotype showed up just a few times. The junction had 5 bases not matched to a gene; V was cut back by 4 bases and J by 4 bases. CDR3 length: 14 residues. The V gene's germline CDR1 is LGHDT and CDR2 YNNKEL (reference sequence). A sample-barcoded 5' primer and a J-beta primer mix were used in a second PCR of roughly 7 to 12 cycles. Samples each returned at least 3 million CDR3-containing paired-end reads. Each CDR3 protein is one row after TCRdb ran MiXCR on the 5' RACE reads. Seen here are approximately 880,000 distinct CDR3 sequences, approximately 49% observed once, and the top ten hold around 15%.

The sample was blood. The chain recombines TRBV3-1 with TRBJ2-5, with TRBD1 matching over 8 bases. This receptor was identified in a man in his thirties or forties in good health. In DNA, the CDR3 is TGTGCCAGCAGCCCCCGAACAGGGGGAGAGACCCAGTACTTC. Translated, it gives CASSPRTGGETQYF.